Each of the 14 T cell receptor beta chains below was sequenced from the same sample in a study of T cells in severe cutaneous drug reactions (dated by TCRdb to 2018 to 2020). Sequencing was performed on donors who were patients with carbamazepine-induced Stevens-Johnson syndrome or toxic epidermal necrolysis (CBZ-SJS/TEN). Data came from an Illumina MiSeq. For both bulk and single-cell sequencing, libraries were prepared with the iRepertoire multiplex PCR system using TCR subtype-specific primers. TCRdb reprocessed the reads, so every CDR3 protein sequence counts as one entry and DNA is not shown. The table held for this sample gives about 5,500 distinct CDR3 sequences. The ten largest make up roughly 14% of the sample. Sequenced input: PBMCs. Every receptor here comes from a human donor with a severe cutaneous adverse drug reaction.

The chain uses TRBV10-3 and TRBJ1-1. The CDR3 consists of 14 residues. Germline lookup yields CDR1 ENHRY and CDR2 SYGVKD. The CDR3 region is CAISKDPKNTEAFF.

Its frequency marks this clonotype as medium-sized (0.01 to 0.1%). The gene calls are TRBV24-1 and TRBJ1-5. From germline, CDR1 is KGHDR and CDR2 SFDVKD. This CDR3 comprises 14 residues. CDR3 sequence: CATSDHSSNQPQHF.

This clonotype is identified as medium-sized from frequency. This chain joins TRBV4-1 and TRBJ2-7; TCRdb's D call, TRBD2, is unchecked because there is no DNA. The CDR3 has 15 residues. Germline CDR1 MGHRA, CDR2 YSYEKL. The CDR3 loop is CASSRLAAPSYEQYF.

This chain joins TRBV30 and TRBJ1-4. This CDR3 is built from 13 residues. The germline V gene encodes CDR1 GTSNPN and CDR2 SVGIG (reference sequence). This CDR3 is CAWNLGLTEKLFF.

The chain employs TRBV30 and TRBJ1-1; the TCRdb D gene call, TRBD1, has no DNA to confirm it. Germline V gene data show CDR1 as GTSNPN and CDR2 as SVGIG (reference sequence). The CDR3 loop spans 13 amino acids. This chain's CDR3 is CAWSWRTGVEAFF.

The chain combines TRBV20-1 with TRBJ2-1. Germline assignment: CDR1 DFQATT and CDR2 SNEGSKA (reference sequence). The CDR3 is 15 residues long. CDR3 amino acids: CSARDQVASYNEQFF.

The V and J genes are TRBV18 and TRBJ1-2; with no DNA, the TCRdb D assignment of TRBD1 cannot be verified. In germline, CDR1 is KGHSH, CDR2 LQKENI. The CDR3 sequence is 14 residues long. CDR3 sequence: CASSPGTVPYGYTF. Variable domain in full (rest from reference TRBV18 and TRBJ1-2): NAGVMQNPRHLVRRRGQEARLRCSPMKGHSHVYWYRQLPEEGLKFMVYLQKENIIDESGMPKERFSAEFPKEGPSILRIQQVVRGDSAAYFCASSPGTVPYGYTFGSGTRLTVV.

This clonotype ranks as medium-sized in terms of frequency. CDR3 loop: CASSGGGLGQPQHF. This sequence joins TRBV27 and TRBJ1-5; TCRdb's D call of TRBD1 is untestable without DNA. The CDR3 has 14 amino acids. In germline, CDR1 is MNHEY, CDR2 SMNVEV (reference sequence).

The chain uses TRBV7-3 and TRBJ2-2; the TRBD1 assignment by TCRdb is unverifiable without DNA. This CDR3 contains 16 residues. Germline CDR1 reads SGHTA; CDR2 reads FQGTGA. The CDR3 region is CASSLQGQGNTGELFF.

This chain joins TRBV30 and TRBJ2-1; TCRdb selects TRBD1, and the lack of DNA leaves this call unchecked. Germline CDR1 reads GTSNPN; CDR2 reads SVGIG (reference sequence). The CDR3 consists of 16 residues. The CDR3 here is CAWIGPLQGAGNEQFF.

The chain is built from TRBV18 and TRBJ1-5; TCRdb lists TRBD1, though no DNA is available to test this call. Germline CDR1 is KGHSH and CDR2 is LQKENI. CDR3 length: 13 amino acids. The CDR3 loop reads CASSPRGDQPQHF.

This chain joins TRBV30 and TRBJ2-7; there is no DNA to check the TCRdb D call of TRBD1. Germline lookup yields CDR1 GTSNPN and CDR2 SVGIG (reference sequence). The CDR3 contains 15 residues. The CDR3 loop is CAWSGITGKGYEQYF.

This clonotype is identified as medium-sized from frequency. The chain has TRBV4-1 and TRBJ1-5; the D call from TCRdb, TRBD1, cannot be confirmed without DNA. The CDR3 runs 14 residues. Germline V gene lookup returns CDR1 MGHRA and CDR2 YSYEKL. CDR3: CASSLDSFGQPQHF.

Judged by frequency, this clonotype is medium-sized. The CDR3 protein is CASSSAPGDSPLHF. The J gene is TRBJ1-6, the V gene TRBV28; TCRdb names TRBD1, which stays unverified in the absence of DNA. This CDR3 is built from 14 residues. Germline CDR1 and CDR2: MDHEN and SYDVKM.